Presented here are 3 T cell receptor beta chains from one specimen sequenced in a study of T cells after yellow fever vaccination. TCRdb re-derived calls from the 5' RACE reads in MiXCR, one entry per CDR3 protein. This sample carries around 350,000 distinct CDR3 sequences, around 10% of them seen once, and the ten largest clones take 18%. This specimen was PBMCs, taken on the day of the first yellow fever vaccination. The receptors come from a man younger than 35 who received the YFV17D yellow fever vaccine.

This clonotype turned up a few times. V gene TRBV5-1 combines with J gene TRBJ2-3, with 8 positions matching TRBD1. The CDR3 sequence is 15 residues long. CDR1 and CDR2 from the germline V gene are SGHRS and YFSETQ. With 2 bases clipped from V and 0 bases from J, the junction kept 2 bases outside the gene matches. The DNA of the CDR3 is TGCGCCAGCAGCTTCGGACAGGGAAGCACAGATACGCAGTATTTT. This translates into CASSFGQGSTDTQYF.

The gene calls are TRBV7-8 and TRBJ1-5, with TRBD1 as a possible D gene (5 bases). V lost 5 bases and J 0 bases, leaving 11 bases between the germline ends. The CDR3 spans 15 residues. CDR1 and CDR2 (germline): SGHVS, FQNEAQ. The CDR3 DNA reads as TGTGCCAGCAGCCCCGGCAGGGTTAGCAATCAGCCCCAGCATTTT. Residues: CASSPGRVSNQPQHF.

The genes are TRBV7-3 and TRBJ2-3, with D possibly being TRBD2 (6 bases). Germline-derived CDR1 and CDR2 are SGHTA and FQGTGA. Trimming cost V 5 bases and J 2 bases, with 14 bases left between them. The CDR3 runs 15 residues. CDR3 coding DNA: TGTGCCAGCAGCCGAATCGGGGGAGACACAGATACGCAGTATTTT. Translated, it gives CASSRIGGDTDTQYF.